Listed below are T cell receptor beta chains from one sample, sequenced in a study of PD-L1 blockade in urothelial cancer. Data came from immunoSEQ multiplex PCR; TCRdb stores just in-frame clones and leaves some out. The sample includes roughly 74,000 clones, around 90% seen only once; the top ten take about 6%. The sequencing here drew on PBMCs, taken around atezolizumab (anti-PD-L1) treatment. The receptors shown here come from an older woman with urothelial cancer. CDR3s include the opening cysteine and the closing phenylalanine or tryptophan. Each record gives: V gene, clone size, D gene, J gene, CDR3 protein, CDR3 DNA. A D gene is named only where the DNA matches it firmly. The size of a clone is reported for some rows only, either as once, few or many, or as a class for expanded clones.

v_gene: TRBV11-2; abundance: .; d_gene: TRBD1; j_gene: TRBJ1-3; CDR3aa: CASSSTGTGNTIYF; CDR3nt: TGTGCCAGCAGCTCGACAGGGACTGGAAACACCATATATTTT
v_gene: TRBV5-4; abundance: .; d_gene: TRBD2; j_gene: TRBJ2-5; CDR3aa: CAAGTSGETQYF; CDR3nt: TGTGCCGCCGGGACTAGCGGAGAGACCCAGTACTTC
v_gene: TRBV20-1; abundance: .; d_gene: .; j_gene: TRBJ2-5; CDR3aa: CSALGETQYF; CDR3nt: TGCAGTGCACTAGGAGAGACCCAGTACTTC
v_gene: TRBV28; abundance: .; d_gene: .; j_gene: TRBJ1-5; CDR3aa: CASSFHRVDQPQHF; CDR3nt: TGTGCCAGCAGTTTCCACAGGGTGGATCAGCCCCAGCATTTT
v_gene: TRBV7-9; abundance: .; d_gene: .; j_gene: TRBJ2-5; CDR3aa: CASSLVGALRETQYF; CDR3nt: TGTGCCAGCAGCTTAGTGGGAGCCCTGCGGGAGACCCAGTACTTC
v_gene: TRBV7-9; abundance: once; d_gene: TRBD1; j_gene: TRBJ2-5; CDR3aa: CASSWDRQETQYF; CDR3nt: TGTGCCAGCAGCTGGGACAGACAAGAGACCCAGTACTTC
v_gene: TRBV7-8; abundance: .; d_gene: .; j_gene: TRBJ1-1; CDR3aa: CASSLTNGPYEAFF; CDR3nt: TGTGCCAGCAGCTTAACTAACGGCCCCTATGAAGCTTTCTTT
v_gene: TRBV7-9; abundance: .; d_gene: TRBD1; j_gene: TRBJ2-7; CDR3aa: CASSAGTGVSYEQYF; CDR3nt: TGTGCCAGCAGCGCCGGGACAGGGGTATCCTACGAGCAGTACTTC
v_gene: TRBV7-2; abundance: .; d_gene: TRBD2; j_gene: TRBJ2-2; CDR3aa: CASSFRGGVTGELFF; CDR3nt: TGTGCCAGCAGCTTCCGCGGGGGGGTCACCGGGGAGCTGTTTTTT
v_gene: TRBV5-1; abundance: once; d_gene: .; j_gene: TRBJ1-4; CDR3aa: CASSLDPGPGEEKLFF; CDR3nt: TGCGCCAGCAGCTTGGATCCAGGGCCTGGAGAGGAAAAACTGTTTTTT
v_gene: TRBV29-1; abundance: .; d_gene: TRBD2; j_gene: TRBJ2-7; CDR3aa: CSVTLASGINYEQYF; CDR3nt: TGCAGCGTTACTCTGGCTAGCGGAATTAACTACGAGCAGTACTTC
v_gene: TRBV18; abundance: few; d_gene: TRBD2; j_gene: TRBJ2-7; CDR3aa: CASSPRGSPREQYF; CDR3nt: TGTGCCAGCTCACCACGCGGGAGTCCCCGCGAGCAGTACTTC
v_gene: TRBV27; abundance: .; d_gene: .; j_gene: TRBJ2-6; CDR3aa: CASSFDILSLSGANVLTF; CDR3nt: TGTGCCAGCAGTTTTGACATCCTCTCTCTCTCTGGGGCCAACGTCCTGACTTTC
v_gene: TRBV4-1; abundance: .; d_gene: TRBD1; j_gene: TRBJ1-4; CDR3aa: CASSHLPGQGPPTNEKLFF; CDR3nt: TGCGCCAGCAGCCACCTACCGGGACAGGGCCCTCCAACTAATGAAAAACTGTTTTTT
v_gene: TRBV29-1; abundance: once; d_gene: .; j_gene: TRBJ2-2; CDR3aa: CSVGWTVTKTSPRGTGELFF; CDR3nt: TGCAGCGTTGGTTGGACCGTAACAAAGACTAGTCCCCGTGGGACCGGGGAGCTGTTTTTT
v_gene: TRBV7-2; abundance: .; d_gene: .; j_gene: TRBJ2-7; CDR3aa: CASSSTASYEQYF; CDR3nt: TGTGCCAGCAGCTCAACAGCCTCCTACGAGCAGTACTTC
v_gene: TRBV7-9; abundance: .; d_gene: .; j_gene: TRBJ2-2; CDR3aa: CASSFRVGTGELFF; CDR3nt: TGTGCCAGCAGCTTCAGGGTTGGCACCGGGGAGCTGTTTTTT
v_gene: TRBV5-6; abundance: .; d_gene: TRBD1; j_gene: TRBJ1-1; CDR3aa: CASSYGTGGGTEAFF; CDR3nt: TGTGCCAGCAGCTACGGGACAGGGGGCGGGACTGAAGCTTTCTTT
v_gene: TRBV6-1; abundance: .; d_gene: TRBD2; j_gene: TRBJ2-1; CDR3aa: CASSGGLAGAYNEQFF; CDR3nt: TGTGCCAGCAGTGGGGGCCTAGCGGGAGCGTACAATGAGCAGTTCTTC
v_gene: TRBV10-3; abundance: .; d_gene: .; j_gene: TRBJ1-5; CDR3aa: CAISESPDQPQHF; CDR3nt: TGTGCCATCAGTGAGTCGCCAGATCAGCCCCAGCATTTT
v_gene: TRBV7-2; abundance: .; d_gene: .; j_gene: TRBJ1-1; CDR3aa: CASSVHWNTEAFF; CDR3nt: TGTGCCAGCAGCGTACATTGGAACACTGAAGCTTTCTTT
v_gene: TRBV6-1; abundance: .; d_gene: .; j_gene: TRBJ2-5; CDR3aa: CASSEARGMYGETQYF; CDR3nt: TGTGCCAGCAGTGAAGCGCGGGGTATGTACGGAGAGACCCAGTACTTC
v_gene: TRBV18; abundance: .; d_gene: TRBD1; j_gene: TRBJ2-5; CDR3aa: CASSPSRGPETQYF; CDR3nt: TGTGCCAGCTCACCAAGCAGGGGGCCTGAGACCCAGTACTTC
v_gene: TRBV7-9; abundance: .; d_gene: TRBD2; j_gene: TRBJ2-7; CDR3aa: CASSFGAGGISYEQYF; CDR3nt: TGTGCCAGCAGCTTCGGAGCGGGGGGGATCTCCTACGAGCAGTACTTC
v_gene: TRBV30; abundance: .; d_gene: TRBD2; j_gene: TRBJ2-5; CDR3aa: CACLLGGSPETQYF; CDR3nt: TGTGCCTGCCTCCTGGGAGGGTCTCCAGAGACCCAGTACTTC
v_gene: TRBV7-9; abundance: .; d_gene: TRBD1; j_gene: TRBJ2-5; CDR3aa: CASSPGVGTGNQETQYF; CDR3nt: TGTGCCAGCAGCCCAGGGGTCGGGACAGGAAACCAAGAGACCCAGTACTTC
v_gene: TRBV6-5; abundance: .; d_gene: .; j_gene: TRBJ2-3; CDR3aa: CASSRGYDTQYF; CDR3nt: TGTGCCAGCAGTCGGGGGTACGATACGCAGTATTTT
v_gene: TRBV7-8; abundance: few; d_gene: .; j_gene: TRBJ2-5; CDR3aa: CASSSRMAAQETQYF; CDR3nt: TGTGCCAGCAGCTCTAGAATGGCAGCCCAAGAGACCCAGTACTTC
v_gene: TRBV4-1; abundance: .; d_gene: .; j_gene: TRBJ1-2; CDR3aa: CASSRQDVGGPLRYGYTF; CDR3nt: TGCGCCAGCAGCCGACAAGATGTTGGGGGCCCACTTAGGTATGGCTACACCTTC
v_gene: TRBV2; abundance: once; d_gene: .; j_gene: TRBJ1-5; CDR3aa: CATTTAIGNQPQHF; CDR3nt: TGTGCCACTACGACAGCTATAGGCAATCAGCCCCAGCATTTT
v_gene: TRBV7-2; abundance: .; d_gene: TRBD1; j_gene: TRBJ1-2; CDR3aa: CASRPPGQQIYGYTF; CDR3nt: TGTGCCAGCAGGCCTCCGGGACAGCAAATCTATGGCTACACCTTC
v_gene: TRBV6-6; abundance: .; d_gene: .; j_gene: TRBJ2-2; CDR3aa: CASSWGAGELFF; CDR3nt: TGTGCCAGCAGTTGGGGCGCCGGGGAGCTGTTTTTT
v_gene: TRBV2; abundance: .; d_gene: TRBD1; j_gene: TRBJ2-7; CDR3aa: CASRIWTGTTYEQYF; CDR3nt: TGTGCCAGCAGGATTTGGACAGGCACCACCTACGAGCAGTACTTC
v_gene: TRBV4-1; abundance: .; d_gene: TRBD1; j_gene: TRBJ1-5; CDR3aa: CASSLGVTKGGALGNQPQHF; CDR3nt: TGCGCCAGCAGCCTCGGGGTGACAAAAGGGGGCGCGTTAGGCAATCAGCCCCAGCATTTT
v_gene: TRBV14; abundance: .; d_gene: TRBD2; j_gene: TRBJ2-7; CDR3aa: CASSQGLAVSYEQYF; CDR3nt: TGTGCCAGCAGCCAAGGACTAGCGGTTAGCTACGAGCAGTACTTC
v_gene: TRBV4-2; abundance: .; d_gene: TRBD1; j_gene: TRBJ2-7; CDR3aa: CASSPKRTGFGEQYF; CDR3nt: TGTGCCAGCAGCCCCAAGAGGACAGGGTTTGGCGAGCAGTACTTC
v_gene: TRBV5-5; abundance: .; d_gene: .; j_gene: TRBJ2-7; CDR3aa: CASSPGTYEQYF; CDR3nt: TGTGCCAGCAGCCCCGGGACCTACGAGCAGTACTTC
v_gene: TRBV15; abundance: .; d_gene: .; j_gene: TRBJ1-1; CDR3aa: CATSRQENTEAFF; CDR3nt: TGTGCCACCAGCAGACAGGAGAACACTGAAGCTTTCTTT
v_gene: TRBV4-2; abundance: .; d_gene: TRBD2; j_gene: TRBJ2-5; CDR3aa: CASSQEGLEETQYF; CDR3nt: TGTGCCAGCAGCCAAGAAGGACTAGAAGAGACCCAGTACTTC
v_gene: TRBV9; abundance: once; d_gene: .; j_gene: TRBJ2-5; CDR3aa: CASSQPSGGAGQETQYF; CDR3nt: TGTGCCAGCAGCCAGCCTAGTGGGGGGGCGGGACAAGAGACCCAGTACTTC
v_gene: TRBV10-3; abundance: .; d_gene: TRBD1; j_gene: TRBJ2-7; CDR3aa: CAISTDRGGLYEQYF; CDR3nt: TGTGCCATCAGTACCGACAGGGGGGGATTATACGAGCAGTACTTC
v_gene: TRBV11-2; abundance: .; d_gene: .; j_gene: TRBJ2-7; CDR3aa: CASSLDGLTYEQYF; CDR3nt: TGTGCCAGCAGCTTAGACGGACTAACCTACGAGCAGTACTTC
v_gene: TRBV21-1; abundance: .; d_gene: .; j_gene: TRBJ2-7; CDR3aa: CASSKMLAKSYEQYF; CDR3nt: TGTGCCAGCAGCAAAATGCTAGCGAAGTCCTACGAGCAGTACTTC
v_gene: TRBV19; abundance: .; d_gene: TRBD2; j_gene: TRBJ2-2; CDR3aa: CASSIWSGGTGELFF; CDR3nt: TGTGCCAGTAGTATTTGGTCGGGGGGGACCGGGGAGCTGTTTTTT
v_gene: TRBV27; abundance: .; d_gene: .; j_gene: TRBJ1-5; CDR3aa: CASSYHGQRSNQPQHF; CDR3nt: TGTGCCAGCAGTTACCACGGACAGAGGAGCAATCAGCCCCAGCATTTT
v_gene: TRBV7-2; abundance: .; d_gene: .; j_gene: TRBJ2-2; CDR3aa: CASSVLPGTPVTGELFF; CDR3nt: TGTGCCAGCAGCGTACTACCGGGTACCCCGGTCACCGGGGAGCTGTTTTTT
v_gene: TRBV7-3; abundance: once; d_gene: TRBD2; j_gene: TRBJ2-2; CDR3aa: CASSLRGEHGELFF; CDR3nt: TGTGCCAGCAGCTTGCGGGGGGAGCACGGGGAGCTGTTTTTT
v_gene: TRBV7-8; abundance: .; d_gene: TRBD2; j_gene: TRBJ2-7; CDR3aa: CASSPTSGGGYEQYF; CDR3nt: TGTGCCAGCAGCCCAACTAGCGGGGGCGGGTACGAGCAGTACTTC
v_gene: TRBV10-1; abundance: few; d_gene: TRBD2; j_gene: TRBJ2-2; CDR3aa: CASRSSGAGELFF; CDR3nt: TGCGCCAGCAGAAGTAGCGGGGCCGGGGAGCTGTTTTTT
v_gene: TRBV9; abundance: .; d_gene: .; j_gene: TRBJ2-3; CDR3aa: CASGEGSLSTDTQYF; CDR3nt: TGTGCCAGCGGGGAAGGGAGTCTTAGCACAGATACGCAGTATTTT
v_gene: TRBV27; abundance: once; d_gene: .; j_gene: TRBJ1-1; CDR3aa: CASRLGGRNTEAFF; CDR3nt: TGTGCCAGCAGACTCGGAGGGCGGAACACTGAAGCTTTCTTT
v_gene: TRBV15; abundance: once; d_gene: TRBD1; j_gene: TRBJ2-7; CDR3aa: CATGRGQGALGEQYF; CDR3nt: TGTGCCACCGGACGAGGACAGGGGGCATTGGGGGAGCAGTACTTC
v_gene: TRBV29-1; abundance: few; d_gene: .; j_gene: TRBJ1-2; CDR3aa: CSVANLRGGYTF; CDR3nt: TGCAGCGTTGCGAACCTCAGGGGCGGCTACACCTTC
v_gene: TRBV4-1; abundance: .; d_gene: .; j_gene: TRBJ1-2; CDR3aa: CASSPGGYGYTF; CDR3nt: TGCGCCAGCAGCCCGGGGGGCTATGGCTACACCTTC
v_gene: TRBV28; abundance: .; d_gene: TRBD1; j_gene: TRBJ2-2; CDR3aa: CASSRQGTNTGELFF; CDR3nt: TGTGCCAGCAGTAGACAGGGGACTAACACCGGGGAGCTGTTTTTT